These 31 T cell receptor beta chains came from one sample sequenced in a study of radiation and T cells in renal cell carcinoma. Some clones are missing from TCRdb's copy, which holds only in-frame ones; the method was immunoSEQ multiplex PCR. Of about 120,000 clones detected, roughly four fifths appear once; the ten largest clones hold around 6.1%. Sample time point: blood 2 weeks post-SBRT. Indicated treatment: 15 Gy SBRT to primary tumor, nephrectomy 4 weeks later. The specimen comprised blood, sampled from a patient whose treatment included radiotherapy and nephrectomy. Source of these receptors: a man aged 50-59 years with renal cell carcinoma.

The chain recombines TRBV15 with TRBJ2-7; D is possibly TRBD1 (6 bases). The CDR3 covers 15 residues. V dropped 4 bases and J dropped 4 bases, with 17 bases sitting between them. CDR1 is LNHNV, CDR2 YYDKDF, per germline (reference sequence). The CDR3 region has the DNA TGTGCCACCAGCAAAAAAGCAGGACAGTTGTACGAGCAGTACTTC. Translated: CATSKKAGQLYEQYF.

The chain joins TRBV29-1 to TRBJ1-5; 10 bases align to TRBD1. Germline CDR1 reads SQVTM; CDR2 reads ANQGSEA. The CDR3 is 14 residues long. V shed 5 bases, J shed 4 bases, and the junction held 5 bases outside the gene matches. The CDR3 DNA reads TGCAGCGTTAACGGACAGGGGGGGAATCAGCCCCAGCATTTT. Its translation: CSVNGQGGNQPQHF.

The J gene is TRBJ2-1, the V gene TRBV11-2, with 11 nucleotides matching TRBD2. V trimming: 6 bases; J trimming: 10 bases; junction bases outside the gene matches: 14. Germline CDR1 reads SGHAT; CDR2 reads FQNNGV. The CDR3 totals 16 residues. CDR3 region: CASRIPLAGGTWEQFF. CDR3 sequence (DNA): TGTGCCAGCAGAATACCTCTAGCGGGAGGTACGTGGGAGCAGTTCTTC.

The V and J genes are TRBV7-9 and TRBJ2-1, with 15 positions matching TRBD2. The CDR3 sequence is 18 residues long. V gave up 4 bases and J gave up 0 bases; unmatched junction bases: 4. Germline V gives CDR1 SEHNR, CDR2 FQNEAQ (reference sequence). Here the CDR3 DNA reads TGTGCCAGCAGCTCGGGACTAGCGGGGGGCCTCTCCTACAATGAGCAGTTCTTC. It is translated as CASSSGLAGGLSYNEQFF.

Notes on this clone: This may come from a read error, since a much larger clone is one base off. The chain recombines TRBV5-4 with TRBJ2-2, with no clear D. The CDR3 is 12 amino acids. Trimming removed 0 bases at V and 3 bases at J, with 0 bases between. CDR1 is SGHNT, CDR2 YYREEE, per germline (reference sequence). CDR3 coding DNA: TGTGCCAGCAGCTTGGACACCGGGGAGCTGTTTTTT. Protein sequence: CASSLDTGELFF.

This chain links TRBV5-4 with TRBJ1-1; D is possibly TRBD1 (5 bases). The V gene's germline CDR1 is SGHNT and CDR2 YYREEE (reference sequence). The CDR3 consists of 13 residues. Trimming cost V 2 bases and J 4 bases, with 9 bases left between them. The CDR3 reads CASSFTGGTEAFF. CDR3 coding DNA: TGTGCCAGCAGCTTCACAGGTGGCACTGAAGCTTTCTTT.

The chain combines TRBV5-1 with TRBJ1-4; TRBD1 matches at 8 bases. CDR3 length: 19 residues. J lost 3 bases, V lost 0 bases, and 13 bases had no gene match. CDR1 and CDR2 from the germline V gene are SGHRS and YFSETQ. The CDR3 DNA is TGCGCCAGCAGCTTGGCCGGGCAGGGGGCGGACTTGGCTAATGAAAAACTGTTTTTT. It encodes CASSLAGQGADLANEKLFF.

V gene TRBV7-9 combines with J gene TRBJ2-7, with D tentatively TRBD2 (5 bases). Trimming pared 1 base from V and 2 bases from J, leaving 9 bases between. CDR3 size: 14 residues. From germline, CDR1 is SEHNR and CDR2 FQNEAQ (reference sequence). The CDR3 loop is CASSLDWGAYEQYF. CDR3 sequence (DNA): TGTGCCAGCAGCTTAGATTGGGGAGCCTACGAGCAGTACTTC.

The chain links TRBV7-2 to TRBJ2-7, with TRBD1 matching over 9 bases. The ends lost 4 bases at V and 9 bases at J; junction bases unmatched: 10. The CDR3 has 14 residues. Looked up from germline, CDR1 is SGHTA and CDR2 is FQGNSA. The CDR3 region is CASSSPGQGSGQYF. In DNA form, the CDR3 reads TGTGCCAGCAGCTCTCCGGGACAGGGATCAGGGCAGTACTTC.

The chain has TRBV4-2 and TRBJ2-7; D might be TRBD1 (5 bases). This CDR3 contains 15 residues. Germline CDR1 reads LGHNA; CDR2 reads YNFKEQ. The V end lost 0 bases, the J end lost 0 bases, and 9 bases lay between the germline ends. The CDR3 here is CASSQDSGNSYEQYF. The CDR3 DNA reads as TGTGCCAGCAGCCAAGACTCAGGGAACTCCTACGAGCAGTACTTC.

The chain uses TRBV7-2 and TRBJ2-3; 9 nucleotides align to TRBD2. The CDR3 spans 16 residues. The V gene end was trimmed by 0 bases and the J gene end by 4 bases; junction bases not matched to a gene: 5. The germline V gene encodes CDR1 SGHTA and CDR2 FQGNSA. The CDR3 nucleotides are TGTGCCAGCAGCTTAGCGGGGGGCGGGGGGGCAGATACGCAGTATTTT. Its protein is CASSLAGGGGADTQYF.

The chain uses TRBV7-2 and TRBJ2-5; D might be TRBD2 (6 bases). Looked up from germline, CDR1 is SGHTA and CDR2 is FQGNSA. The CDR3 has 15 amino acids. The V end was cut by 5 bases, the J end by 5 bases, with 18 bases between. The CDR3 bases are TGTGCCAGCAGCCCAAGGAGGGACTCTCTCGAGACCCAGTACTTC. Translated, it gives CASSPRRDSLETQYF.

The chain couples TRBV11-2 to TRBJ2-5; 7 bases are shared with TRBD1. The germline V gene has CDR1 SGHAT and CDR2 FQNNGV. V trimming: 1 base; J trimming: 4 bases; junction bases outside the gene matches: 9. The CDR3 consists of 16 residues. CDR3 sequence (DNA): TGTGCCAGCAGCTTAGCGGGCAGGGGGAACGTAGAGACCCAGTACTTC. Translated: CASSLAGRGNVETQYF.

This CDR3 reads CASSRGPPSTGELFF. The CDR3 region has the DNA TGTGCCAGCAGCAGGGGACCTCCATCCACCGGGGAGCTGTTTTTT. The chain uses TRBV6-6 and TRBJ2-2; D possibly corresponds to TRBD1 (6 bases). Trimming stripped 6 bases from V and 4 bases from J, with 15 bases between. CDR3 length equals 15 residues. Germline V gives CDR1 MNHNY, CDR2 SVGAGI (reference sequence).

This chain links TRBV5-1 with TRBJ2-1, with unresolved D. The CDR3 consists of 14 residues. V lost 0 bases to trimming and J lost 4 bases, with 8 bases between them. From germline, CDR1 is SGHRS and CDR2 YFSETQ. The CDR3 reads CASSLVVGYNEQFF. CDR3 sequence (DNA): TGCGCCAGCAGCTTGGTAGTCGGATACAATGAGCAGTTCTTC.

With respect to this clone: This sample also contains other DNA sequences that code for the same CDR3. This chain joins TRBV18 and TRBJ2-3; D unresolved. The CDR3 length is 12 residues. Trimming took 3 bases from V and 0 from J, leaving 1 base between them. Germline CDR1 reads KGHSH; CDR2 reads LQKENI. The CDR3 bases are TGTGCCAGCTCACCGAGCACAGATACGCAGTATTTT. This sequence encodes CASSPSTDTQYF.

The chain carries TRBV15 and TRBJ2-3; possible D gene TRBD1, 5 bases. CDR3 length: 15 residues. V lost 8 bases and J 2 bases, leaving 17 bases between the germline ends. Germline CDR1 and CDR2: LNHNV and YYDKDF (reference sequence). This CDR3 reads CATHSRAGSTDTQYF. CDR3 bases: TGTGCCACCCATTCTCGGGCAGGGTCCACAGATACGCAGTATTTT.

The chain is built from TRBV29-1 and TRBJ2-1; 9 bases fit TRBD2. Germline V gene data show CDR1 as SQVTM and CDR2 as ANQGSEA. The junction had 5 bases not matched to a gene; V was cut back by 4 bases and J by 4 bases. The CDR3 loop spans 14 amino acids. For the CDR3, the DNA is TGCAGCGTTGGGGCGGGAGGGATTTACAATGAGCAGTTCTTC. Residues: CSVGAGGIYNEQFF.

This clone was observed at least ten times. V gene TRBV19 combines with J gene TRBJ2-4; 7 bases map to TRBD2. In germline, CDR1 is LNHDA, CDR2 SQIVND (reference sequence). The J segment lost 8 bases and the V segment lost 7 bases, leaving 17 bases of the junction unmatched. The CDR3 totals 16 residues. The chain's CDR3 is CASNPSGAPSQDIQYF. The CDR3 DNA is TGTGCCAGTAACCCAAGCGGGGCACCCAGTCAGGACATTCAGTACTTC.

The V call is TRBV5-4, the J call TRBJ2-1; TRBD2 aligns across 7 bases. Germline loops: CDR1 SGHNT, CDR2 YYREEE (reference sequence). There are 17 residues in the CDR3. V was clipped by 0 bases and J by 0 bases; unmatched bases: 6. CDR3 loop: CASSLVRAGVSYNEQFF. In DNA, the CDR3 is TGTGCCAGCAGCTTGGTCCGGGCGGGAGTCTCCTACAATGAGCAGTTCTTC.

The rearrangement uses TRBV5-5 and TRBJ2-7; 7 bases line up with TRBD2. Germline CDR1 reads SGHKS; CDR2 reads YYEKEE (reference sequence). The V and J ends lost 4 bases and 7 bases, in that order; junction bases with no gene match: 11. The CDR3 runs to 14 residues. This CDR3 is CASSVAGASGEQYF. The CDR3 DNA reads TGTGCCAGCAGCGTGGCGGGAGCCTCGGGGGAGCAGTACTTC.

V is TRBV29-1 and J is TRBJ2-3; D perhaps matches TRBD1 (6 bases). Trimming left V 7 bases short and J 0 bases short, with 11 bases between. This CDR3 is built from 13 residues. The V gene's germline CDR1 is SQVTM and CDR2 ANQGSEA. CDR3 sequence (DNA): TGCAGCGCAGGGGCTCGTAGCACAGATACGCAGTATTTT. Protein product: CSAGARSTDTQYF.

The CDR3 DNA follows: TGTGCCAGTAATCGACAGGGGAGCACTGAAGCTTTCTTT. Translation: CASNRQGSTEAFF. The V and J genes are TRBV2 and TRBJ1-1; TRBD1 matches at 8 bases. This CDR3 spans 13 amino acids. The V gene's germline CDR1 is SNHLY and CDR2 FYNNEI. Trimming took 9 bases from V and 4 from J; bases not matched to a gene: 7.

The chain combines TRBV6-1 with TRBJ2-7, with 12 bases aligning to TRBD1. The length of the CDR3 is 16 residues. CDR1 and CDR2 from the germline V gene are MNHNS and SASEGT. V lost 4 bases and J lost 5; bases outside the gene matches: 9. The CDR3 DNA sequence: TGTGCCAGCAGTGCATGGGCCGGGACAGGGGGCCACGAGCAGTACTTC. This translates into CASSAWAGTGGHEQYF.

The J gene is TRBJ2-6, the V gene TRBV7-9; 7 bases are shared with TRBD1. V gave up 5 bases and J gave up 2 bases; unmatched junction bases: 3. This CDR3 is built from 15 residues. The germline V gene has CDR1 SEHNR and CDR2 FQNEAQ (reference sequence). DNA for the CDR3: TGTGCCAGCAGCCTAACAGGGGCTGGGGCCAACGTCCTGACTTTC. Translated: CASSLTGAGANVLTF.

The J gene is TRBJ1-4, the V gene TRBV10-3; D ambiguous. Germline V gives CDR1 ENHRY, CDR2 SYGVKD. This CDR3 has 16 residues. V was pared by 1 base and J by 0 bases, with 9 bases between. In nucleotides, the CDR3 is TGTGCCATCAGTGAGTTTCAGCAGACAACTAATGAAAAACTGTTTTTT. Protein: CAISEFQQTTNEKLFF.

This clone occurred once. The chain combines TRBV7-6 with TRBJ2-2; 8 positions agree with TRBD1. Germline V CDR1 and CDR2: SGHVS, FNYEAQ. V dropped 3 bases and J dropped 7; count of bases not matched to a gene: 7. This CDR3 spans 15 amino acids. Written as DNA, the CDR3 is TGTGCCAGCAGCTTCCGGACAGGGTCCAACGGGGAGCTGTTTTTT. Its protein product is CASSFRTGSNGELFF.

CDR3 loop: CASSVEGGQNTQYF. In DNA form, the CDR3 reads TGTGCCAGCAGTGTTGAGGGGGGGCAAAATACGCAGTATTTT. This chain connects TRBV2 to TRBJ2-3; D perhaps matches TRBD2 (7 bases). Germline V lookup: CDR1 SNHLY, CDR2 FYNNEI. The V gene lost 4 bases and the J gene lost 7 bases, with 15 bases spanning the gap. CDR3 length: 14 residues. Combining the CDR3 with reference TRBV2 and TRBJ2-3 gives the whole variable domain EPEVTQTPSHQVTQMGQEVILRCVPISNHLYFYWYRQILGQKVEFLVSFYNNEISEKSEIFDDQFSVERPDGSNFTLKIRSTKLEDSAMYFCASSVEGGQNTQYFGPGTRLTVL.

V and J are TRBV4-3 and TRBJ1-1; D not resolved. V was trimmed by 0 bases and J by 3 bases, leaving 14 bases between them. There are 16 residues in the CDR3. From germline, CDR1 is LGHNA and CDR2 YSLEER. CDR3 sequence (DNA): TGCGCCAGCAGCCAAGATCTGAGACACCAGGACACTGAAGCTTTCTTT. The encoded protein is CASSQDLRHQDTEAFF.

The rearrangement links TRBV5-4 to TRBJ2-1, with 9 bases aligning to TRBD1. With V trimmed by 1 base and J by 0 bases, 2 bases remained unmatched. The germline CDR1 and CDR2 sequences are SGHNT and YYREEE (reference sequence). This CDR3 is 16 amino acids long. The CDR3 loop is CASSLLGQGSYNEQFF. CDR3 coding DNA: TGTGCCAGCAGCTTGCTGGGACAGGGCTCCTACAATGAGCAGTTCTTC.

The chain joins TRBV5-4 to TRBJ1-1; 7 bases map to TRBD1. Looked up from germline, CDR1 is SGHNT and CDR2 is YYREEE (reference sequence). The CDR3 runs 13 residues. J was trimmed by 7 bases and V by 2 bases; bases with no gene match: 5. CDR3 nucleotides: TGTGCCAGCAGCTTTGAGGGGGCGAGTGAAGCTTTCTTT. Translation gives CASSFEGASEAFF.